This T cell receptor beta chain stems from a study of radiotherapy plus CTLA-4 blockade in lung cancer. Study-level background: Objective responses were seen in under 20% of patients, disease control in roughly 30%.

Some clones are missing from TCRdb's copy, which holds only in-frame ones; the method was immunoSEQ multiplex PCR. Of roughly 100,000 clones detected, roughly 80% appear once; the ten largest clones hold about 26%. Overall study results and limits: The best predictor of response was reported to be early blood T cell clone dynamics, with interferon-beta.

A word on this clone: As yet, its antigen is unknown.

The sequencing here drew on peripheral blood, taken from a patient treated with radiotherapy plus ipilimumab. This clonotype was obtained from a human donor with non-small cell lung cancer that progressed on radiotherapy plus ipilimumab.

CDR3 protein: CASSSPASGRTDTQYF. CDR3 DNA sequence: TGCGCCAGCAGCTCCCCGGCTAGCGGCCGCACAGATACGCAGTATTTT. The rearrangement links TRBV5-1 to TRBJ2-3; 7 nucleotides line up with TRBD2. Germline V gene sequence: CDR1 SGHRS, CDR2 YFSETQ. This CDR3 region has 16 residues. Losses at the gene ends were 3 bases for V and 1 base for J; bases not matched to a gene: 8.